A selection of T cell receptor beta chains follows, all from one sample in a study of blood T cell repertoires in COVID-19. Only in-frame clones appear in the TCRdb table, and some are missing; sequencing was by immunoSEQ multiplex PCR. The sample carries some 100,000 clones, roughly 79% recorded once. The material sequenced was peripheral blood. The origin of the receptors is a human donor in a cohort sampled during active COVID-19. The CDR3 runs from the conserved cysteine through the conserved F or W. The D gene is left open where the match is weak. For some rows the clone size is stated as once, few or many, or as a class when expanded; others skip it.

>16|TRBJ2-5|NA|TRBV14|once
CASSQDVVRGRETQYF
TGTGCCAGCAGCCAAGATGTGGTCAGGGGCCGGGAGACCCAGTACTTC
>16|TRBJ2-3|TRBD1|TRBV19|NA
CASSRRGQGDTDTQYF
TGTGCCAGTAGCCGCCGGGGACAGGGCGACACAGATACGCAGTATTTT
>11|TRBJ2-7|NA|TRBV5-6|NA
CASSRSGEQYF
TGTGCCAGCAGCCGCTCGGGCGAGCAGTACTTC
>15|TRBJ2-7|TRBD2|TRBV14|NA
CASSHVAGGSSEQYF
TGTGCCAGCAGCCATGTAGCGGGAGGGTCATCCGAGCAGTACTTC
>13|TRBJ2-2|NA|TRBV6-4|few
CASSPVPTGELFF
TGTGCCAGCAGTCCGGTACCCACCGGGGAGCTGTTTTTT
>14|TRBJ1-1|TRBD1|TRBV7-2|NA
CASSLEGAGTEAFF
TGTGCCAGCAGCTTAGAGGGGGCTGGCACTGAAGCTTTCTTT
>16|TRBJ1-4|TRBD1|TRBV5-1|NA
CASSQSGQATNEKLFF
TGCGCCAGCAGCCAGAGCGGACAGGCCACTAATGAAAAACTGTTTTTT
>16|TRBJ2-7|NA|TRBV9|once
CASSPGSSKLRGEQYF
TGTGCCAGCAGCCCCGGGTCGTCCAAACTTCGGGGCGAGCAGTACTTC
>16|TRBJ2-1|TRBD2|TRBV27|NA
CASSLGGLAGGVEQFF
TGTGCCAGCAGTTTAGGGGGACTAGCGGGAGGTGTTGAGCAGTTCTTC
>14|TRBJ2-7|TRBD1|TRBV28|NA
CASTPGQGPYEQYF
TGTGCCAGCACCCCCGGACAGGGCCCCTACGAGCAGTACTTC
>16|TRBJ2-3|NA|TRBV7-2|NA
CASSLSSLSWTDTQYF
TGTGCCAGCAGCTTATCCTCGCTTAGCTGGACAGATACGCAGTATTTT
>15|TRBJ1-1|TRBD1|TRBV6-5|NA
CASSRDRGTNTEAFF
TGTGCCAGCAGTCGGGACAGGGGGACGAACACTGAAGCTTTCTTT
>12|TRBJ2-7|NA|TRBV25-1|few
CASSDGDYEQYF
TGTGCCAGCAGTGACGGGGACTACGAGCAGTACTTC
>15|TRBJ2-7|NA|TRBV5-6|NA
CASSFPPQGPHEQYF
TGTGCCAGCAGCTTCCCCCCGCAGGGTCCCCACGAGCAGTACTTC
>15|TRBJ1-4|NA|TRBV9|NA
CASSDRPGANEKLFF
TGTGCCAGCAGCGATCGTCCAGGGGCTAATGAAAAACTGTTTTTT
>12|TRBJ1-1|NA|TRBV5-4|NA
CASSRADTEAFF
TGTGCCAGCAGCAGAGCGGACACTGAAGCTTTCTTT
>14|TRBJ2-7|TRBD1|TRBV7-9|NA
CASSSATGDFKQYF
TGTGCCAGCAGCTCCGCGACAGGGGATTTCAAGCAGTACTTC
>14|TRBJ2-5|NA|TRBV3-1/TRBV3-2|NA
CASSQGISGETQYF
TGTGCCAGCAGCCAAGGGATATCCGGGGAGACCCAGTACTTC
>13|TRBJ1-1|NA|TRBV12-3/TRBV12-4|NA
CASSLGFGTEAFF
TGTGCCAGCAGTTTAGGGTTCGGGACTGAAGCTTTCTTT
>15|TRBJ1-2|TRBD1|TRBV9|NA
CASSEGDRGRYGYTF
TGTGCCAGCAGCGAGGGGGACAGGGGGCGTTATGGCTACACCTTC
>11|TRBJ2-7|NA|TRBV23-1|NA
CASSHYDEQYF
TGCGCCAGCAGTCATTATGACGAGCAGTACTTC
>15|TRBJ2-5|NA|TRBV5-1|NA
CASSLVPGVGQTQYF
TGCGCCAGCAGCTTGGTTCCGGGGGTCGGTCAGACCCAGTACTTC
>12|TRBJ1-2|NA|TRBV27|NA
CASSSRGYGYTF
TGTGCCAGCAGTTCGAGGGGGTATGGCTACACCTTC
>16|TRBJ2-1|TRBD2|TRBV13|NA
CASSPGTSGNYNEQFF
TGTGCCAGCAGCCCTGGGACTAGCGGGAACTACAATGAGCAGTTCTTC
>15|TRBJ1-6|NA|TRBV6-1|once
CASSEGSSYNSPLHF
TGTGCCAGCAGTGAGGGGAGCTCCTATAATTCACCCCTCCACTTT
>14|TRBJ2-7|NA|TRBV11-2|NA
CASSLERGSYEQYF
TGTGCCAGCAGCTTAGAGAGAGGGTCCTACGAGCAGTACTTC
>14|TRBJ2-7|NA|TRBV11-1|NA
CASSRHRSSYEQYF
TGTGCCAGCAGCCGCCACAGGAGCTCCTACGAGCAGTACTTC
>13|TRBJ1-1|NA|TRBV12-5|few
CASGVSGGVRAFF
TGTGCTAGTGGAGTATCGGGGGGTGTTCGGGCTTTCTTT
>12|TRBJ1-1|NA|TRBV19|NA
CASRPRNTEAFF
TGTGCCAGTAGGCCCAGAAACACTGAAGCTTTCTTT
>11|TRBJ2-7|NA|TRBV29-1|NA
CSVSASYEQYF
TGCAGCGTTTCCGCGTCCTACGAGCAGTACTTC
>13|TRBJ1-1|NA|TRBV6-5|NA
CASSFRMNTEAFF
TGTGCCAGCAGTTTCAGGATGAACACTGAAGCTTTCTTT